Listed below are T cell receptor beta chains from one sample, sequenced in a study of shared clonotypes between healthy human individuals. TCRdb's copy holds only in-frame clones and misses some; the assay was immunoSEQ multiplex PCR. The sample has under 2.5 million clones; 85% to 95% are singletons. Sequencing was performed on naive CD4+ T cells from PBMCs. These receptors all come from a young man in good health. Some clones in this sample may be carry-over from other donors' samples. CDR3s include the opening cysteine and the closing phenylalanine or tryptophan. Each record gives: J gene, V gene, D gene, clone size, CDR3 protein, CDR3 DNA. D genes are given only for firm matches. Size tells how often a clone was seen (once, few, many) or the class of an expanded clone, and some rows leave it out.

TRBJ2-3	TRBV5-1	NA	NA	CASSLATGLDTQYF	TGCGCCAGCAGCTTGGCCACAGGGCTAGATACGCAGTATTTT
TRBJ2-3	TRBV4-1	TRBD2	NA	CASSHPSGGRPDTQYF	TGCGCCAGCAGCCACCCTAGCGGGGGGCGCCCAGATACGCAGTATTTT
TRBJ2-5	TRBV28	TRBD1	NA	CASSQQGARRETQYF	TGTGCCAGCAGTCAACAGGGGGCAAGGAGAGAGACCCAGTACTTC
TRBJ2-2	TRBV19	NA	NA	CASSSPGTGELFF	TGTGCCAGTAGTTCCCCAGGGACCGGGGAGCTGTTTTTT
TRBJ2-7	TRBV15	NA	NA	CATSISQGGYEQYF	TGTGCCACCAGCATATCCCAGGGGGGTTACGAGCAGTACTTC
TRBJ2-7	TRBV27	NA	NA	CASKFAGNSYEQYF	TGTGCCAGCAAATTTGCAGGGAATTCCTACGAGCAGTACTTC
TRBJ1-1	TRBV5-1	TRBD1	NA	CASSLIAGQRNTEAFF	TGCGCCAGCAGCCTTATTGCGGGACAGCGGAACACTGAAGCTTTCTTT
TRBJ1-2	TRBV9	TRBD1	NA	CASSAGTGGRGYTF	TGTGCCAGCAGCGCCGGGACAGGGGGCCGGGGCTACACCTTC
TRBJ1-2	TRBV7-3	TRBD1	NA	CASSFTGQEKYGYTF	TGTGCCAGCAGCTTCACAGGACAGGAGAAATATGGCTACACCTTC
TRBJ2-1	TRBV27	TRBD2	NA	CASSPSGRTYNEQFF	TGTGCCAGCAGTCCCAGCGGGAGGACCTACAATGAGCAGTTCTTC
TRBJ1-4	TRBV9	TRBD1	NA	CASSVSLGQGSTNEKLFF	TGTGCCAGCAGCGTATCTCTGGGACAGGGGTCAACTAATGAAAAACTGTTTTTT
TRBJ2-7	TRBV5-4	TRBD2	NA	CASSSGTSSPEQYF	TGTGCCAGCAGCTCCGGGACTAGTTCTCCCGAGCAGTACTTC
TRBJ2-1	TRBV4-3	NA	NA	CASSQDGYRVSSYNEQFF	TGCGCCAGCAGCCAAGATGGTTACAGGGTGTCTAGTTACAATGAGCAGTTCTTC
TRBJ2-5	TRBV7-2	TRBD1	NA	CASSPLQGAEETQYF	TGTGCCAGCAGCCCTCTACAGGGGGCAGAAGAGACCCAGTACTTC
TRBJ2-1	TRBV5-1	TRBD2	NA	CASSEGTSGYNEQFF	TGCGCCAGCAGCGAGGGGACTAGCGGTTACAATGAGCAGTTCTTC
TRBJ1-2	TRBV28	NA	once	CASWGLSYGYTF	TGTGCCAGCTGGGGACTCAGCTATGGCTACACCTTC
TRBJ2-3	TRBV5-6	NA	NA	CASSLGGTTDTQYF	TGTGCCAGCAGCTTGGGTGGCACCACAGATACGCAGTATTTT
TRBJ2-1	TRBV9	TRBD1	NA	CASSPPGTGPHNEQFF	TGTGCCAGCAGCCCCCCCGGGACAGGGCCCCACAATGAGCAGTTCTTC
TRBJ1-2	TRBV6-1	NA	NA	CASSEGAGARGYGYTF	TGTGCCAGCAGTGAAGGGGCAGGGGCAAGGGGCTATGGCTACACCTTC
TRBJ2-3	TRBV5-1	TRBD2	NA	CASSVGGRGNTDTQYF	TGCGCCAGCAGCGTCGGCGGGAGGGGAAACACAGATACGCAGTATTTT
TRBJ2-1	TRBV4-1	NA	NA	CASSQGIGLGEQFF	TGCGCCAGCAGCCAAGGTATAGGTCTGGGTGAGCAGTTCTTC
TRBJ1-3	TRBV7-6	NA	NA	CASSLDTLSGNTIYF	TGTGCCAGCAGCTTAGATACCCTCTCTGGAAACACCATATATTTT
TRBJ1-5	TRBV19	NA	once	CASGEGQGRFQPQHF	TGTGCCAGTGGGGAAGGGCAGGGACGGTTTCAGCCCCAGCATTTT
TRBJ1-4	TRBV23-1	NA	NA	CASSQLKDEKLFF	TGCGCCAGCAGTCAATTAAAAGATGAAAAACTGTTTTTT
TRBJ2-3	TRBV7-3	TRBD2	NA	CASSPTGAGGPAQYF	TGTGCCAGCAGCCCCACAGGAGCGGGAGGGCCGGCGCAGTATTTT
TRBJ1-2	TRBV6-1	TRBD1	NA	CASSEFGTGYYGYTF	TGTGCCAGCAGTGAATTCGGGACAGGGTACTATGGCTACACCTTC
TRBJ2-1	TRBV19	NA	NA	CASSLSQVNEQFF	TGTGCCAGTAGTCTGTCCCAGGTGAATGAGCAGTTCTTC
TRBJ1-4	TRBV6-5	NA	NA	CASRPNGLTNEKLFF	TGTGCCAGCAGGCCCAACGGGTTGACTAATGAAAAACTGTTTTTT
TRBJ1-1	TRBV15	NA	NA	CATSRDWARGTEAFF	TGTGCCACCAGCAGAGATTGGGCGCGCGGTACTGAAGCTTTCTTT
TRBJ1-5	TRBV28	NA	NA	CASSLPGQRGGQPQHF	TGTGCCAGCAGTTTACCGGGGCAGAGAGGCGGACAGCCCCAGCATTTT
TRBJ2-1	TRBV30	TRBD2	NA	CAGGLAGVFDNEQFF	TGTGCCGGGGGACTAGCGGGAGTTTTCGACAATGAGCAGTTCTTC
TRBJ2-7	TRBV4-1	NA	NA	CASSQGGVEQYF	TGCGCCAGCAGCCAAGGGGGAGTCGAGCAGTACTTC
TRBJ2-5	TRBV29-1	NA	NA	CSLAGVSQETQYF	TGCAGCCTAGCAGGAGTTTCCCAAGAGACCCAGTACTTC